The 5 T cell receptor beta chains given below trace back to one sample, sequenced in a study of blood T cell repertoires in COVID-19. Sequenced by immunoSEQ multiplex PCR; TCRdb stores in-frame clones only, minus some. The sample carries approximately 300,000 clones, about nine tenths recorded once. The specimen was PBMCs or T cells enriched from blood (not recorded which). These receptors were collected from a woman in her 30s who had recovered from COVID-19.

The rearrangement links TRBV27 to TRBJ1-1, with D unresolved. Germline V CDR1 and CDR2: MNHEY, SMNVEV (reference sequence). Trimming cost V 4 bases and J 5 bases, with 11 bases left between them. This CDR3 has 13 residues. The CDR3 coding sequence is TGTGCCAGCAGTTCTCTAGGTCTGACTGAAGCTTTCTTT. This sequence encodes CASSSLGLTEAFF.

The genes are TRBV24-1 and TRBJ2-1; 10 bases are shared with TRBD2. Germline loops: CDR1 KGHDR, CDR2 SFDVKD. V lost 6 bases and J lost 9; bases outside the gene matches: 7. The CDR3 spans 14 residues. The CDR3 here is CATSPSGSGGEQFF. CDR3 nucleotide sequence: TGTGCCACCAGTCCTAGCGGGAGTGGGGGTGAGCAGTTCTTC.

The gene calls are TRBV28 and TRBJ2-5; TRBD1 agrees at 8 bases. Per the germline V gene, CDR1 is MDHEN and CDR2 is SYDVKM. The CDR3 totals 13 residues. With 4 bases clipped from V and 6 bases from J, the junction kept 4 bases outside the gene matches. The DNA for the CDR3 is TGTGCCAGCAGTTACCAGGGGGCAAAGACCCAGTACTTC. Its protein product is CASSYQGAKTQYF. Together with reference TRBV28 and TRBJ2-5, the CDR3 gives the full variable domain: DVKVTQSSRYLVKRTGEKVFLECVQDMDHENMFWYRQDPGLGLRLIYFSYDVKMKEKGDIPEGYSVSREKKERFSLILESASTNQTSMYLCASSYQGAKTQYFGPGTRLLVL.

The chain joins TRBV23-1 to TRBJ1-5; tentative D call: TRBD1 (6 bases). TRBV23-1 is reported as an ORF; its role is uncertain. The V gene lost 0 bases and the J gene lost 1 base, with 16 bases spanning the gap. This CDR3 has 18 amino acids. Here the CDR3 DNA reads TGCGCCAGCAGTCAATCGGGGGAACCAGGGGAGAGCAATCAGCCCCAGCATTTT. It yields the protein CASSQSGEPGESNQPQHF.

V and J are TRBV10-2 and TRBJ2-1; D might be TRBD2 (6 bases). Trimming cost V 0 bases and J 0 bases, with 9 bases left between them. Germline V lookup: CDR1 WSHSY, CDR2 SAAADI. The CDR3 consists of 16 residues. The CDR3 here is CASSESAGSSYNEQFF. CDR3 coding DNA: TGCGCCAGCAGTGAGTCGGCGGGGAGCTCCTACAATGAGCAGTTCTTC.